The clone carrying this T cell receptor beta chain was seen at least ten times. The antigen remains unidentified. Memory CD4+ cells were defined as CD4+CD45RO+CD25-. Constant-region reverse primers amplified full-length variable regions, followed by semi-nested Nested Universal Primer A PCR. TCRdb analysed the 5' RACE reads with MiXCR anew, one entry per CDR3 protein. The repertoire consists of about 32,000 distinct CDR3 sequences, with approximately 25% occurring once and the leading ten covering around 4%. The V gene end was trimmed by 2 bases and the J gene end by 8 bases; junction bases not matched to a gene: 7. The CDR3 loop spans 16 amino acids. Germline values: CDR1 SGHRS, CDR2 YFSETQ. Overall study results and limits: Tumor Tregs overlapped most with tumor, then blood, naive CD4+ cells.

This TCR derives from a female donor with breast cancer. The sequenced sample consisted of memory CD4+ T cells sorted from blood. Subset indicated: memory CD4+ T cells, CD4+CD45RO+CD25-. V is TRBV5-1 and J is TRBJ2-1, with 13 bases lining up with TRBD2. CDR3 protein: CASSLGLAGVMYEQFF. The CDR3 DNA is TGCGCCAGCAGCTTAGGACTAGCGGGAGTCATGTATGAGCAGTTCTTC.